The present T cell receptor beta chain was sequenced within a study of blood T cell repertoires in COVID-19. Study details: COVID-19 samples, acute and convalescent, were from the United States, Italy and Spain.

Sequenced by immunoSEQ multiplex PCR; TCRdb stores in-frame clones only, minus some. The sample records about 270,000 clones, over 80% being singletons. The source material was peripheral blood. The TCR sequence derives from a woman in her 50s with active or convalescent COVID-19.

The CDR3 protein is CASTAVGAGANVLTF. The DNA of the CDR3 is TGTGCCAGCACCGCTGTCGGGGCTGGGGCCAACGTCCTGACTTTC. The rearrangement joins TRBV28 to TRBJ2-6; D may be TRBD2 (5 bases). With 7 bases removed from V and 2 bases from J, the gap between germline ends came to 12 bases. Germline loops: CDR1 MDHEN, CDR2 SYDVKM. This CDR3 is built from 15 residues.